The rows below give T cell receptor beta chains drawn from one sample of a study of blood T cell repertoires in COVID-19. Data came from immunoSEQ multiplex PCR; TCRdb stores just in-frame clones and leaves some out. Of about 140,000 clones in the sample, 75% to 90% were seen once. The source material was peripheral blood. These receptors were taken from a woman aged 45 to 65 with acute or convalescent COVID-19. The CDR3 runs from the conserved cysteine through the conserved F or W. The order of the fields is D gene, CDR3 length, J gene, clone size, V gene, CDR3 DNA, CDR3 protein. The D gene is left open where the match is weak. Clone sizes are given selectively: once, few, many, or a class where the clone is expanded.

TRBD2 | 16 | TRBJ2-5 | NA | TRBV2 | TGTGCCAGCAGTGAAATGGTTAGCGGGAACCAAGAGACCCAGTACTTC | CASSEMVSGNQETQYF
TRBD1 | 15 | TRBJ1-6 | NA | TRBV27 | TGTGCCAGCAGTCCCTCAACAGGGGGCAGTTCACCCCTCCACTTT | CASSPSTGGSSPLHF
TRBD1 | 15 | TRBJ1-5 | NA | TRBV2 | TGTGCCAGCAGGACCGGGACAGGGTTTGGGCAGCCCCAGCATTTT | CASRTGTGFGQPQHF
TRBD1 | 16 | TRBJ1-1 | NA | TRBV9 | TGTGCCAGCAGCGTAGCTTCATGGACAGGGACGCAAGAAGCTTTCTTT | CASSVASWTGTQEAFF
NA | 16 | TRBJ1-2 | NA | TRBV28 | TGTGCCAGCAGTCCCGGAACAGGGAGTGTGAACTATGGCTACACCTTC | CASSPGTGSVNYGYTF
NA | 13 | TRBJ2-3 | NA | TRBV11-3 | TGTGCCAGCAGCTTAGAGTCTACAGATACGCAGTATTTT | CASSLESTDTQYF
TRBD1 | 14 | TRBJ1-2 | few | TRBV3-1/TRBV3-2 | TGTGCCAGCAGCCAAGCGACAGGGAGTGAGGGCTACACCTTC | CASSQATGSEGYTF
NA | 14 | TRBJ2-7 | NA | TRBV5-1 | TGCGCCAGCAGCTTGGCCGCGGATACCTACGAGCAGTACTTC | CASSLAADTYEQYF
TRBD2 | 14 | TRBJ2-1 | NA | TRBV5-1 | TGCGCCAGCAGCTTTGTGCGGGAGGGTAATGAGCAGTTCTTC | CASSFVREGNEQFF
NA | 15 | TRBJ1-6 | NA | TRBV7-3 | TGTGCCAGCAGCCTCTACGGGGGGGATAATTCACCCCTCCACTTT | CASSLYGGDNSPLHF
TRBD1 | 14 | TRBJ2-7 | NA | TRBV19 | TGTGCCAGTCCTGGACAGGGCCAGATCTACGAGCAGTACTTC | CASPGQGQIYEQYF
TRBD2 | 14 | TRBJ2-3 | NA | TRBV5-1 | TGCGCCAGCAGCTTGGCCATGACTAGCGATACGCAGTATTTT | CASSLAMTSDTQYF
NA | 14 | TRBJ2-6 | NA | TRBV7-9 | TGTGCCGAACCGACAGTCTCTGGGGCCAACGTCCTGACTTTC | CAEPTVSGANVLTF
TRBD1 | 14 | TRBJ1-2 | NA | TRBV30 | TGTGCCTGGAGTGTCCGGGACAGCTTCTACGGCTACACCTTC | CAWSVRDSFYGYTF
NA | 13 | TRBJ1-1 | once | TRBV5-1 | TGCGCCAGCAGCGAAACTTCGAACACTGAAGCTTTCTTT | CASSETSNTEAFF
TRBD1 | 17 | TRBJ1-3 | NA | TRBV18 | TGTGCCAGCTCACCCAGACAGGGCCCTTCTTCTGGAAACACCATATATTTT | CASSPRQGPSSGNTIYF
TRBD1 | 16 | TRBJ1-2 | few | TRBV6-5 | TGTGCCAGCAGTTCGTCAGGGGGAGTTCGAAACTATGGCTACACCTTC | CASSSSGGVRNYGYTF
TRBD1 | 15 | TRBJ1-2 | once | TRBV24-1 | TGTGCCACCAGTGATTTAGGGACAGGGGAGAGGGGCTACACCTTC | CATSDLGTGERGYTF
TRBD2 | 14 | TRBJ2-7 | NA | TRBV24-1 | TGTGCCACCAGTGAAGCGGGGAGACCGTACGAGCAGTACTTC | CATSEAGRPYEQYF
TRBD1 | 16 | TRBJ1-6 | few | TRBV2 | TGTGCCAGCAGTGCGGGACAGATTTCCTATAATTCACCCCTCCACTTT | CASSAGQISYNSPLHF
NA | 15 | TRBJ1-6 | few | TRBV9 | TGTGCCAGCAGCGTAGGACGAGAGGGAGGTTCACCCCTCCACTTT | CASSVGREGGSPLHF
TRBD2 | 15 | TRBJ2-1 | once | TRBV7-3 | TGTGCCAGCAGCTTAAACGCGGGAGGAAAGAATGAGCAGTTCTTC | CASSLNAGGKNEQFF